The 2 T cell receptor beta chains below come from one sample, sequenced in a study of blood T cell repertoires in COVID-19 (dated by TCRdb to 2018 to 2020). Library prep was done by the immunoSEQ multiplex PCR assay. Entries here come from immuneACCESS through TCRdb and include only in-frame sequences with V and J called. Some clones fail to appear in such tables; in the studies checked, an unresolved V gene covers under half of the shortfall, and the cause of the remainder is unknown. Here the sample has more than 150,000 clones; roughly 82% occur a single time. Over 9.5% of the sample is held by the ten biggest clonotypes. Material: PBMCs or T cells enriched from blood (not recorded which). These receptors were collected from a man between 40 and 49 years old who had recovered from COVID-19.

This clone appeared a few times. The chain carries TRBV5-1 and TRBJ2-5; D is perhaps TRBD1 (5 bases). The CDR3 is 14 amino acids. Germline CDR1 SGHRS, CDR2 YFSETQ. Trimming shortened V by 7 bases and J by 1 base, and 14 bases separated the two germline ends. The CDR3 coding sequence is TGCGCCAGCGGCCCCGACAGTCCCCAAGAGACCCAGTACTTC. It is translated as CASGPDSPQETQYF.

This clone was counted a few times. This rearrangement joins TRBV14 to TRBJ1-1; D not certain. The germline V gene has CDR1 SGHDN and CDR2 FVKESK. V was shortened by 1 base and J by 2 bases, with 11 bases between the two germline ends. The CDR3 runs to 15 residues. Here the CDR3 reads CASSQGGGLNTEAFF. The CDR3 coding sequence is TGTGCCAGCAGCCAAGGAGGAGGGTTAAACACTGAAGCTTTCTTT.